The 21 T cell receptor beta chains below come from one sample, sequenced in a study of T-cell memory formation after mild COVID-19 listed by TCRdb under 2021. Library creation used 5' RACE. The sequencer listed for this sample is Illumina NovaSeq 6000. TCRdb reworked the public reads: Q25 trimming with fastp, MiXCR clone assembly, productive beta chains retained. Each CDR3 protein gets just one entry, which takes the most common genes and DNA from the rows behind it. This sample holds some 210,000 distinct CDR3 sequences; approximately 30% were observed only once. The ten largest account for roughly 10% of the sample. Sequenced: PBMCs or a T cell subset sorted from them (not recorded which). The receptor source for this set is an adult woman who had mild COVID-19 (a few samples of this study predate the infection). The sample titles of this study are shuffled in the database, so cell type and time point are left out; the donor was told from shared clones.

This clonotype was picked up a small number of times. The chain is built from TRBV12-3 or TRBV12-4 and TRBJ1-5; no definite D call. V lost 5 bases and J lost 4, with 12 bases in between. CDR3 size: 14 residues. The CDR3: CASSLEEGNQPQHF. In DNA form, the CDR3 reads TGTGCCAGCAGTCTGGAGGAAGGGAATCAGCCCCAGCATTTT.

This clonotype has just a few counts. The V and J genes are TRBV12-3 or TRBV12-4 and TRBJ2-2, with 8 bases lining up with TRBD2. This CDR3 is built from 15 residues. V was clipped by 6 bases and J by 0 bases; unmatched bases: 3. DNA of the CDR3: TGTGCCAGCAGACTTAGCGGGGCGAACACCGGGGAGCTGTTTTTT. This sequence encodes CASRLSGANTGELFF.

The V gene is TRBV6-5, the J gene TRBJ2-1; D gene uncertain. This CDR3 is built from 16 residues. Germline CDR1 MNHEY, CDR2 SVGAGI. The ends were cut back, 5 bases at V and 1 base at J, with 15 bases in the middle. In nucleotides, the CDR3 is TGTGCCAGCAGTCCCGACTCTACCGGGTCCTACAATGAGCAGTTCTTC. Translation gives CASSPDSTGSYNEQFF.

This clonotype was detected only a few times. The chain employs TRBV7-8 and TRBJ1-1; D remains unclear. The CDR3 totals 13 residues. CDR1 and CDR2 (germline): SGHVS, FQNEAQ. Trimming pared 5 bases from V and 1 base from J, leaving 8 bases between. The CDR3 DNA reads as TGTGCCAGCAGCCCCTGGGGGAACACTGAAGCTTTCTTT. Translation gives CASSPWGNTEAFF.

The chain has TRBV20-1 and TRBJ2-1; no clear D. Per the germline V gene, CDR1 is DFQATT and CDR2 is SNEGSKA (reference sequence). The germline V and J ends were trimmed by 0 bases and 5 bases, with 17 bases remaining between them. The CDR3 is made up of 16 amino acids. This CDR3 is CSARDAPKPDHNEQFF. The DNA of the CDR3 is TGCAGTGCTAGAGATGCCCCGAAACCCGACCACAATGAGCAGTTCTTC.

This clonotype came up many times. For the CDR3, the DNA is TGTGCCATCAGTCACGGGACAGGCGAAGAACCCGAGCAGTACTTC. Protein: CAISHGTGEEPEQYF. This chain joins TRBV10-3 and TRBJ2-7; 8 bases map to TRBD1. This CDR3 spans 15 amino acids. CDR1 and CDR2 from the germline V gene are ENHRY and SYGVKD. The trim removed 5 bases at V and 6 bases at J, leaving 12 bases unmatched.

This clonotype showed up just a few times. The chain carries TRBV7-3 and TRBJ2-3, with TRBD1 as a possible D gene (6 bases). Germline CDR1 reads SGHTA; CDR2 reads FQGTGA. This CDR3 contains 16 residues. Trimming took 5 bases from V and 1 from J, leaving 16 bases between them. For the CDR3, the DNA is TGTGCCAGCAGCCGGGATGGGGGCCTCGGCACAGATACGCAGTATTTT. It codes for CASSRDGGLGTDTQYF.

This clonotype was seen at least ten times. V gene TRBV7-8 combines with J gene TRBJ2-5; no firm D call. Germline V CDR1 and CDR2: SGHVS, FQNEAQ. Trimming stripped 5 bases from V and 1 base from J, with 2 bases between. The length of the CDR3 is 11 residues. CDR3 sequence reads: CASSIQETQYF. DNA of the CDR3: TGTGCCAGCAGCATCCAAGAGACCCAGTACTTC. Full variable domain (outside the CDR3, taken from reference TRBV7-8 and TRBJ2-5): GAGVSQSPRYKVAKRGQDVALRCDPISGHVSLFWYQQALGQGPEFLTYFQNEAQLDKSGLPSDRFFAERPEGSVSTLKIQRTQQEDSAVYLCASSIQETQYFGPGTRLLVL.

The chain joins TRBV28 to TRBJ2-7; TRBD2 aligns across 8 bases. V lost 8 bases and J lost 4; bases outside the gene matches: 13. The CDR3 totals 15 residues. Germline V gene lookup returns CDR1 MDHEN and CDR2 SYDVKM. CDR3 nucleotide sequence: TGTGCCAGCCTCTCGGGAGGGGCAGTTTCTTACGAGCAGTACTTC. Translating gives CASLSGGAVSYEQYF.

The chain combines TRBV30 with TRBJ2-3; 11 bases are shared with TRBD2. The CDR3 covers 15 residues. The V gene end was trimmed by 5 bases and the J gene end by 0 bases; junction bases not matched to a gene: 4. Germline lookup yields CDR1 GTSNPN and CDR2 SVGIG (reference sequence). The CDR3 DNA reads as TGTGCCTGGGAACTAGCGGGAGCTAGCACAGATACGCAGTATTTT. This encodes CAWELAGASTDTQYF.

The chain carries TRBV6-2 or TRBV6-3 and TRBJ2-7; possibly TRBD1 for D (7 bases). Germline V gene sequence: CDR1 MNHEY, CDR2 SVGEGT. The CDR3 runs 15 residues. The V end was cut by 0 bases, the J end by 5 bases, with 14 bases between. As DNA, the CDR3 is TGTGCCAGCAGTTACTCGCAGGGGGAGGTGGACGAGCAGTACTTC. It specifies CASSYSQGEVDEQYF.

The sample holds a few counts of this clonotype. The V call is TRBV9, the J call TRBJ2-1, with D perhaps assigned TRBD1 or TRBD2 (6 bases each). The V gene lost 0 bases and the J gene lost 5 bases, with 9 bases spanning the gap. Germline V gives CDR1 SGDLS, CDR2 YYNGEE. CDR3 length: 14 amino acids. The CDR3 sequence: CASSVDGGHNEQFF. CDR3 DNA sequence: TGTGCCAGCAGCGTAGACGGGGGCCACAATGAGCAGTTCTTC.

In its sample, this clonotype was seen a few times. The chain joins TRBV7-3 to TRBJ2-1, with 11 bases lining up with TRBD1. Trimming cost V 3 bases and J 6 bases; bases outside gene matches: 4. This CDR3 region has 15 residues. CDR1 SGHTA and CDR2 FQGTGA come from the germline V gene. Here the CDR3 DNA reads TGTGCCAGCAGCTTGGGACAGGGGGGTAGCAATGAGCAGTTCTTC. This sequence encodes CASSLGQGGSNEQFF.

CDR3 sequence (DNA): TGCAGTGCAACCGGGACAGGGGTCCACGAGCAGTACTTC. This translates into CSATGTGVHEQYF. The chain links TRBV20-1 to TRBJ2-7, with TRBD1 identical over 10 bases. The trim removed 6 bases at V and 5 bases at J, leaving 7 bases unmatched. This CDR3 spans 13 amino acids. Per germline, CDR1 DFQATT and CDR2 SNEGSKA (reference sequence).

The V call is TRBV6-1, the J call TRBJ2-2; no clear D. This CDR3 is 12 amino acids long. The germline V and J ends were trimmed by 2 bases and 13 bases, with 11 bases remaining between them. Germline V gene data show CDR1 as MNHNS and CDR2 as SASEGT. CDR3 sequence reads: CASSELLQRLFF. In DNA form, the CDR3 reads TGTGCCAGCAGTGAACTCCTTCAGAGGCTGTTTTTT.

The chain is built from TRBV24-1 and TRBJ2-1, with 7 bases identical to TRBD2. Germline V gives CDR1 KGHDR, CDR2 SFDVKD. The CDR3 sequence is 16 residues long. The junction had 7 bases not matched to a gene; V was cut back by 3 bases and J by 3 bases. Written as DNA, the CDR3 is TGTGCCACCAGTGATCCGGCTGGCGGGAGCTACAATGAGCAGTTCTTC. This gives the protein CATSDPAGGSYNEQFF.

The table lists this clonotype with a few counts. The genes are TRBV24-1 and TRBJ2-7, with D uncertain. Trimming took 1 base from V and 5 from J, leaving 2 bases between them. Germline V gene lookup returns CDR1 KGHDR and CDR2 SFDVKD. There are 11 residues in the CDR3. DNA for the CDR3: TGTGCCACCAGTGATTTACACGAGCAGTACTTC. This gives the protein CATSDLHEQYF.

The J gene is TRBJ2-1, the V gene TRBV13; 10 bases are shared with TRBD2. CDR3 length: 16 residues. J gave up 10 bases and V 6 bases, and 15 bases lay outside the gene matches. In germline, CDR1 is PRHDT, CDR2 FYEKMQ (reference sequence). This CDR3 is CASSTSPSGGPGEQFF. The CDR3 nucleotides are TGTGCCAGCAGTACTTCACCTAGCGGGGGCCCGGGGGAGCAGTTCTTC.

There are a few counts of this clonotype. This chain links TRBV4-1 with TRBJ2-7; D gene unclear. The ends were cut back, 4 bases at V and 1 base at J, with 11 bases in the middle. Germline values: CDR1 MGHRA, CDR2 YSYEKL. This CDR3 has 14 residues. CDR3 residues: CASSPLTGSYEQYF. DNA of the CDR3: TGCGCCAGCAGCCCCTTAACCGGGTCCTACGAGCAGTACTTC.

The gene calls are TRBV6-5 and TRBJ2-1, with D possibly being TRBD2 (6 bases). Germline V gene sequence: CDR1 MNHEY, CDR2 SVGAGI. V was pared by 6 bases and J by 6 bases, with 15 bases between. The CDR3 extends over 14 amino acids. CDR3 DNA sequence: TGTGCCAGCAGCCTTGTTCTGGAGGGCAATGAGCAGTTCTTC. Its protein product is CASSLVLEGNEQFF.

This rearrangement joins TRBV5-4 to TRBJ1-2, with D perhaps matching TRBD1 (5 bases). Per the germline V gene, CDR1 is SGHNT and CDR2 is YYREEE (reference sequence). The CDR3 consists of 16 residues. V was shortened by 0 bases and J by 4 bases, with 16 bases between the two germline ends. The CDR3 coding sequence is TGTGCCAGCAGCTTGGCTCCCGGGACCAGAAGCTATGGCTACACCTTC. It codes for CASSLAPGTRSYGYTF.